Sequencing of this T cell receptor beta chain was carried out in a study of T cells in Graves' hyperthyroidism and ophthalmopathy. Amplified TCR beta CDR3 regions came from RNA transcripts. HTBI primers were used for first-round RT-PCR of the TCR CDR3. TCRdb re-called the multiplex PCR reads through MiXCR, storing one row per CDR3 protein. The sample lists some 720,000 distinct CDR3 sequences; about 17% were seen once. This clonotype was counted a few times. The length of the CDR3 is 13 residues. Trimming shortened V by 5 bases and J by 4 bases, and 9 bases separated the two germline ends. Germline CDR1 is MDHEN and CDR2 is SYDVKM.

The gene calls are TRBV28 and TRBJ1-5; tentative D call: TRBD1 (5 bases). Material for sequencing was blood. This sequence originates from a man aged 18 to 29 with Graves' hyperthyroidism. The CDR3 sequence is CASSIQENQPQHF. The CDR3 bases are TGTGCCAGCAGTATACAGGAGAATCAGCCCCAGCATTTT.